This TCR beta chain comes out of a study of cytotoxic CD8 clonotypes in ibrutinib-treated CLL. General observations from the study: Baseline-level clonality went beyond age-matched healthy donors and moved in step with circulating CD8+ T-cell counts.

As for this clone: Its specificity is unknown.

Germline V gives CDR1 KGHSH, CDR2 LQKENI. The CDR3 covers 13 residues. V shed 5 bases, J shed 5 bases, and the junction held 2 bases outside the gene matches. The assay was immunoSEQ multiplex PCR, and TCRdb's table has in-frame clones only and misses some. The sample has roughly 7,000 clones, roughly 70% seen once; the top ten hold around 27%. The sequence was collected from a human donor with chronic lymphocytic leukemia. The V call is TRBV18, the J call TRBJ1-2; 10 nucleotides match TRBD1. The source was PBMCs, collected before ibrutinib treatment. This CDR3 reads CASSVGQGYGYTF. In nucleotides, the CDR3 is TGTGCCAGCTCAGTGGGACAGGGGTATGGCTACACCTTC.